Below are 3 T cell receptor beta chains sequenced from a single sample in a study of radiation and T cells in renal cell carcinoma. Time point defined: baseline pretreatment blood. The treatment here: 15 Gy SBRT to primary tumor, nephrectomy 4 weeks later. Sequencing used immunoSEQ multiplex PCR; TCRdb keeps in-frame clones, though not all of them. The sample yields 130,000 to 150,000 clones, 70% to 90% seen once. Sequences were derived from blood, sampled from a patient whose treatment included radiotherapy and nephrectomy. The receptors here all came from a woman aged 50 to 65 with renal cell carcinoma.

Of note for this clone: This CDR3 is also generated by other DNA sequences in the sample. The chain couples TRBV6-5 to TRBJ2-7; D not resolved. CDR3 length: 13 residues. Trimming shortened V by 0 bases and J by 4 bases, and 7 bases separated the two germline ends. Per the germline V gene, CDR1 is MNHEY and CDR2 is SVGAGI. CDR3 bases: TGTGCCAGCAGTTACTCCGGACCGTACGAGCAGTACTTC. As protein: CASSYSGPYEQYF.

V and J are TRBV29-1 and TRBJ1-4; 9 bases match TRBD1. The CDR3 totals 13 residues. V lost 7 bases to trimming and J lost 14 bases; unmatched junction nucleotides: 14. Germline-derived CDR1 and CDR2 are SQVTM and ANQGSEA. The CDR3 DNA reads TGCAGCGCCTCCGGGACAGGGAGAGGTGGGCTGTTTTTT. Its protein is CSASGTGRGGLFF.

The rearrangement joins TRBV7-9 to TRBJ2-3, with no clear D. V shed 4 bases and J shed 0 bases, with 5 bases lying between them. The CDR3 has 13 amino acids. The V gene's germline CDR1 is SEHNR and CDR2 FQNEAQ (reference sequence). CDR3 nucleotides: TGTGCCAGCAGCTCCTATAGCACAGATACGCAGTATTTT. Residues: CASSSYSTDTQYF. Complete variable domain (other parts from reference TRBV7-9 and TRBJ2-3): DTGVSQNPRHKITKRGQNVTFRCDPISEHNRLYWYRQTLGQGPEFLTYFQNEAQLEKSRLLSDRFSAERPKGSFSTLEIQRTEQGDSAMYLCASSSYSTDTQYFGPGTRLTVL.